The clone carrying this T cell receptor beta chain was observed a few times. Its antigen is unidentified. Gene names are mouse gene names. The read gets to within 1 residue of the CDR3 end, and the germline J gene fills in the rest. This sample was included in a study of tissue T cells after allogeneic stem cell transplantation. Overall study results and limits: Anatomically similar tissues had similar TCR repertoires within each patient.

Time point here: mouse harvest day 7 after allogeneic transplant. Mouse grafts combined 10^7 T-cell-depleted bone marrow cells with 10^6 splenic CD5+ T cells. Mice had MHC-mismatched B6 into BALB/c GVHD, sampled day 7 or 14. Clones were read by immunoSEQ multiplex PCR, and TCRdb kept only the in-frame ones, dropping some. The repertoire holds some 6,100 clones, with roughly 44% as singletons. With V trimmed by 6 bases and J by 4 bases, 4 bases remained unmatched. CDR1 and CDR2 from the germline V gene are SGHND and FRSKSL. The CDR3 loop spans 14 amino acids. This receptor was obtained from a female BALB/c mouse given C57BL/6 T cells with graft-versus-host disease after an allogeneic hematopoietic cell transplant. The sample comprised skin. V usage is TRBV15 and J usage is TRBJ1-5; 9 nucleotides match TRBD1. Here the CDR3 reads CASSLGTGNQAPLF. CDR3 DNA, as far as it was read: TGTGCCAGCAGCCTCGGGACAGGGAACCAGGCTCCGCTT.